This TCR beta chain was sequenced in a study of regulatory T cells in long-lasting Graves disease. Unmatched junction bases numbered 4, after V lost 5 bases and J lost 6 bases. This CDR3 is built from 14 residues. CDR1 is MNHEY and CDR2 is SMNVEV in the germline V gene (reference sequence). Study-wide results and limits: Persistent patients had a count of shared public clonotypes (2,741) that exceeded that of new patients (approximately 1,000). Persistent Graves' patients possessed reduced TCR diversity relative to recently diagnosed ones. Accuracy was possibly reduced by small sample size.

Sequencing libraries for TCR beta were prepared with iRepertoire HTBI primers and Arm-PCR of CDR3 regions. MiXCR was run by TCRdb on the multiplex PCR reads, yielding one entry per CDR3 protein. The profile shows hundreds of thousands of distinct CDR3 sequences, 20% to 25% of them singletons. Time point noted: persistent/refractory GD, antithyroid drugs over 5 years with positive TRAb. PBMC-extracted RNA yielded the TCR library. This clonotype was detected ten times or more. Its antigen is as yet unknown. This sequence joins TRBV27 and TRBJ2-7; the match to TRBD2 covers 13 bases. The TCR sequence derives from a female donor with Graves disease. The specimen comprised peripheral blood mononuclear cells (PBMCs), sampled when the disease was refractory, from a patient treated with antithyroid drugs. The CDR3 here is CASSVLAGGPEQYF. Here the CDR3 DNA reads TGTGCCAGCAGTGTACTAGCGGGAGGGCCCGAGCAGTACTTC.